The 22 T cell receptor beta chains below were found in one sample sequenced in a study of CD8 T cells in Susac syndrome (dated by TCRdb to about 2019). To prepare the library, the immunoSEQ multiplex PCR assay was applied. RNA was extracted using the RNeasy kit, and roughly 0.5 to 1 ug of the RNA was reverse transcribed with random hexamers. TCRdb ran its own pipeline on the public reads, namely fastp trimming at Q25 and MiXCR clone calling, and kept in-frame beta chains. Every distinct CDR3 protein forms one entry, paired with its most common genes and DNA. The sample includes around 300,000 distinct CDR3 sequences, with 85% observed a single time. The ten top clones hold 0.21% of the sample. The specimen was CD8+ T cells from PBMCs. Receptor source: a human donor with multiple sclerosis.

The V and J genes are TRBV20-1 and TRBJ2-7, with 9 bases fitting TRBD2. With 1 base clipped from V and 0 bases from J, the junction kept 7 bases outside the gene matches. The CDR3 totals 16 residues. Germline V gene sequence: CDR1 DFQATT, CDR2 SNEGSKA (reference sequence). CDR3 sequence: CSARGLLAGVSYEQYF. The CDR3 coding sequence is TGCAGTGCTAGAGGCCTACTAGCGGGCGTCTCCTACGAGCAGTACTTC.

This chain connects TRBV12-3 or TRBV12-4 to TRBJ1-4, with D maybe TRBD1 (5 bases). CDR3 length equals 15 residues. V was cut by 6 bases and J by 2 bases, with 13 bases left in between. CDR3 nucleotide sequence: TGTGCCAGCAGCCCCTCGACAGCGACTAATGAAAAACTGTTTTTT. Its protein product is CASSPSTATNEKLFF.

This clonotype was seen a handful of times. The rearrangement joins TRBV5-4 to TRBJ2-1; D is unresolved. The CDR3 is made up of 13 amino acids. The germline V gene has CDR1 SGHNT and CDR2 YYREEE (reference sequence). V was trimmed by 2 bases and J by 9 bases, leaving 12 bases between them. The CDR3 region has the DNA TGTGCCAGCAGCTTTGAGCCGGCGTCTGAGCAGTTCTTC. It is translated as CASSFEPASEQFF. Complete variable domain (other parts from reference TRBV5-4 and TRBJ2-1): ETGVTQSPTHLIKTRGQQVTLRCSSQSGHNTVSWYQQALGQGPQFIFQYYREEENGRGNFPPRFSGLQFPNYSSELNVNALELDDSALYLCASSFEPASEQFFGPGTRLTVL.

The chain couples TRBV9 to TRBJ1-1; perhaps TRBD1 as D (6 bases). Germline V CDR1 and CDR2: SGDLS, YYNGEE. V dropped 0 bases and J dropped 3 bases, with 12 bases sitting between them. This CDR3 has 15 residues. The CDR3 reads CASSVDPGGYTEAFF. The CDR3 DNA is TGTGCCAGCAGCGTAGATCCGGGGGGCTACACTGAAGCTTTCTTT.

The chain uses TRBV21-1 and TRBJ1-2. TRBV21-1 is a pseudogene segment. This CDR3 is built from 11 residues. The CDR3 here is CASLPAEGYTF. As DNA, the CDR3 is TGTGCCAGCCTGCCAGCGGAAGGCTACACCTTC.

The chain has TRBV5-1 and TRBJ2-3; D call uncertain. The CDR3 covers 24 residues. CDR1 SGHRS and CDR2 YFSETQ come from the germline V gene. Trimming cost V 4 bases and J 0 bases, with 39 bases left between them. The CDR3 sequence: CASSPRILYEKRIFTGNSTDTQYF. CDR3 in DNA: TGCGCCAGCAGCCCACGAATACTCTACGAAAAACGGATATTCACCGGTAATAGCACAGATACGCAGTATTTT. The whole variable domain, remainder taken from reference TRBV5-1 and TRBJ2-3, is KAGVTQTPRYLIKTRGQQVTLSCSPISGHRSVSWYQQTPGQGLQFLFEYFSETQRNKGNFPGRFSGRQFSNSRSEMNVSTLELGDSALYLCASSPRILYEKRIFTGNSTDTQYFGPGTRLTVL.

Only a few counts were recorded for this clonotype. This chain uses TRBV6-2 or TRBV6-3 with TRBJ2-2; no clear D gene. CDR1 is MNHEY, CDR2 SVGEGT, per germline. This CDR3 region has 12 residues. V lost 7 bases, J lost 4 bases, and 7 bases lay in between. In DNA, the CDR3 is TGTGCCAGCATCTCCCTCACCGGGGAGCTGTTTTTT. Amino acids: CASISLTGELFF.

The CDR3 coding sequence is TGTGCCAGCAGTCTCCTCTCTCGACTAGCGGCGCAAGAGACCCAGTACTTC. Its protein product is CASSLLSRLAAQETQYF. The chain employs TRBV28 and TRBJ2-5; 9 bases line up with TRBD2. V lost 5 bases and J lost 2; bases outside the gene matches: 12. Germline V gene data show CDR1 as MDHEN and CDR2 as SYDVKM. CDR3 length equals 17 residues.

This sequence joins TRBV5-4 and TRBJ1-1, with no clear D. This CDR3 has 13 amino acids. The germline gives CDR1 SGHNT, CDR2 YYREEE (reference sequence). Trimming removed 1 base at V and 6 bases at J, with 10 bases between. The CDR3 region has the DNA TGTGCCAGCAGCTTGTACGAGTCCGCTGAAGCTTTCTTT. It codes for CASSLYESAEAFF.

This chain links TRBV7-9 with TRBJ2-7, with 11 bases identical to TRBD2. V lost 5 bases and J lost 1; bases outside the gene matches: 4. Germline CDR1 is SEHNR and CDR2 is FQNEAQ (reference sequence). The CDR3 runs 15 residues. The CDR3 bases are TGTGCCAGCAGCCGTCGGACTAGCGGGTCCTACGAGCAGTACTTC. Amino acids: CASSRRTSGSYEQYF.

This chain connects TRBV18 to TRBJ1-4; D is ambiguous. Trimming pared 3 bases from V and 4 bases from J, leaving 12 bases between. This CDR3 has 15 amino acids. Germline V gene sequence: CDR1 KGHSH, CDR2 LQKENI. This CDR3 is CASSPPVYGNEKLFF. CDR3 nucleotides: TGTGCCAGCTCACCTCCAGTCTATGGTAATGAAAAACTGTTTTTT. The full variable domain, with the rest looked up from reference TRBV18 and TRBJ1-4, is NAGVMQNPRHLVRRRGQEARLRCSPMKGHSHVYWYRQLPEEGLKFMVYLQKENIIDESGMPKERFSAEFPKEGPSILRIQQVVRGDSAAYFCASSPPVYGNEKLFFGSGTQLSVL.

This rearrangement joins TRBV7-2 to TRBJ2-5; 15 bases agree with TRBD2. Per germline, CDR1 SGHTA and CDR2 FQGNSA. This CDR3 has 16 amino acids. With 5 bases clipped from V and 4 bases from J, the junction kept 5 bases outside the gene matches. The CDR3, as DNA: TGTGCCAGCAGCGCGGGACTAGCGGGAGGTGGAGAGACCCAGTACTTC. It encodes CASSAGLAGGGETQYF.

The chain has TRBV27 and TRBJ2-2; D gene uncertain. Germline V CDR1 and CDR2: MNHEY, SMNVEV (reference sequence). The CDR3 totals 15 residues. V was trimmed by 5 bases and J by 4 bases, leaving 14 bases between them. The CDR3 DNA sequence: TGTGCCAGCAGTAATCTAGGAGCGACCACCGGGGAGCTGTTTTTT. Amino acids: CASSNLGATTGELFF.

This chain connects TRBV7-2 to TRBJ2-5; D is undetermined. The length of the CDR3 is 15 residues. The V gene's germline CDR1 is SGHTA and CDR2 FQGNSA. V lost 1 base, J lost 4 bases, and 13 bases lay in between. CDR3: CASSLGRSPRETQYF. The CDR3 DNA is TGTGCCAGCAGCTTAGGAAGGAGCCCTCGAGAGACCCAGTACTTC.

The chain uses TRBV19 and TRBJ2-1; D is undetermined. Germline values: CDR1 LNHDA, CDR2 SQIVND (reference sequence). V was trimmed by 5 bases and J by 0 bases, leaving 11 bases between them. The CDR3 is made up of 15 amino acids. The CDR3 here is CASSSSTSSYNEQFF. The CDR3, as DNA: TGTGCCAGTAGTTCCTCGACGAGCTCCTACAATGAGCAGTTCTTC. The complete variable domain, with remaining parts taken from reference TRBV19 and TRBJ2-1, reads DGGITQSPKYLFRKEGQNVTLSCEQNLNHDAMYWYRQDPGQGLRLIYYSQIVNDFQKGDIAEGYSVSREKKESFPLTVTSAQKNPTAFYLCASSSSTSSYNEQFFGPGTRLTVL.

This clonotype has a handful of counts. V is TRBV6-2 or TRBV6-3 and J is TRBJ2-7; the match to TRBD1 covers 9 bases. This CDR3 is 17 amino acids long. With 2 bases clipped from V and 3 bases from J, the junction kept 11 bases outside the gene matches. CDR1 is MNHEY and CDR2 is SVGEGT in the germline V gene. The CDR3 DNA reads TGTGCCAGCAGTTACCCTTTGACCGGGACAGGGAACTACGAGCAGTACTTC. Its translation is CASSYPLTGTGNYEQYF.

The sample holds one count of this clonotype. The J gene is TRBJ2-7, the V gene TRBV7-9; 7 nucleotides match TRBD1. Germline lookup yields CDR1 SEHNR and CDR2 FQNEAQ (reference sequence). V lost 5 bases and J lost 7; bases outside the gene matches: 5. The CDR3 runs to 12 residues. The chain's CDR3 is CASSQGQIEQYF. The CDR3 DNA follows: TGTGCCAGCAGCCAGGGACAGATAGAGCAGTACTTC.

The CDR3, as DNA: TGTGCCATCAGTGAGTCGCCGAATGAAAAACTGTTTTTT. It translates to CAISESPNEKLFF. The rearrangement joins TRBV10-3 to TRBJ1-4, with unresolved D. CDR1 is ENHRY and CDR2 is SYGVKD in the germline V gene. Trimming removed 0 bases at V and 5 bases at J, with 4 bases between. The CDR3 has 13 amino acids.

V and J are TRBV7-9 and TRBJ2-1, with D unclear. There are 17 residues in the CDR3. Trimming removed 5 bases from V and 4 bases from J, with 21 bases in between. The germline V gene encodes CDR1 SEHNR and CDR2 FQNEAQ (reference sequence). The DNA of the CDR3 is TGTGCCAGCAGCCCCACGGTCCGGGCTACCCTATACAATGAGCAGTTCTTC. This sequence encodes CASSPTVRATLYNEQFF. The full variable domain, with the rest looked up from reference TRBV7-9 and TRBJ2-1, is DTGVSQNPRHKITKRGQNVTFRCDPISEHNRLYWYRQTLGQGPEFLTYFQNEAQLEKSRLLSDRFSAERPKGSFSTLEIQRTEQGDSAMYLCASSPTVRATLYNEQFFGPGTRLTVL.

V and J are TRBV27 and TRBJ1-1; D may be TRBD1 (5 bases). V lost 0 bases and J lost 8, with 10 bases in between. This CDR3 spans 13 amino acids. CDR1 is MNHEY, CDR2 SMNVEV, per germline (reference sequence). CDR3 sequence reads: CASSLSGGDEAFF. The CDR3 DNA sequence: TGTGCCAGCAGTTTATCGGGAGGGGACGAAGCTTTCTTT.

This chain links TRBV20-1 with TRBJ2-7; a possible D gene is TRBD2 (6 bases). Germline CDR1 reads DFQATT; CDR2 reads SNEGSKA (reference sequence). Trimming removed 6 bases from V and 0 bases from J, with 15 bases in between. The CDR3 extends over 14 amino acids. Written as DNA, the CDR3 is TGCAGTGCCTTCCGAGGAGGGGACTCCTACGAGCAGTACTTC. It is translated as CSAFRGGDSYEQYF.

This sequence joins TRBV13 and TRBJ2-3, with D tentatively TRBD2 (6 bases). In germline, CDR1 is PRHDT, CDR2 FYEKMQ (reference sequence). The CDR3 runs to 14 residues. V shed 5 bases and J shed 5 bases, with 14 bases lying between them. CDR3 bases: TGTGCCAGCAGCGGCGCGGGGAGCGTAGATACGCAGTATTTT. Translation gives CASSGAGSVDTQYF.